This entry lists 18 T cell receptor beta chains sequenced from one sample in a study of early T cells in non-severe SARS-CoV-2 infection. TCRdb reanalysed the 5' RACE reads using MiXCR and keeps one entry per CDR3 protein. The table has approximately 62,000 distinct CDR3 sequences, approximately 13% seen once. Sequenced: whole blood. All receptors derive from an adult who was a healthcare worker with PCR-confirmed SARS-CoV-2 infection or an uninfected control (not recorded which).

In DNA, the CDR3 is TGTGCCAGCAGTTCCCCCGGACGGAGGATGTCCAATCAGCCCCAGCATTTT. It codes for CASSSPGRRMSNQPQHF. The V call is TRBV27, the J call TRBJ1-5; D is ambiguous. V was cut by 4 bases and J by 3 bases, with 19 bases left in between. Germline values: CDR1 MNHEY, CDR2 SMNVEV (reference sequence). This CDR3 region has 17 residues.

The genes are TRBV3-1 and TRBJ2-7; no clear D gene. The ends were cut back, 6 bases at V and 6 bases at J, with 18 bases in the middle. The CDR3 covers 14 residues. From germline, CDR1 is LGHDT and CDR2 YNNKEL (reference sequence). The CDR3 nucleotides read TGTGCCAGCAGTCGCCTTCCGCCCCGAGGCGAGCAGTACTTC. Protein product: CASSRLPPRGEQYF.

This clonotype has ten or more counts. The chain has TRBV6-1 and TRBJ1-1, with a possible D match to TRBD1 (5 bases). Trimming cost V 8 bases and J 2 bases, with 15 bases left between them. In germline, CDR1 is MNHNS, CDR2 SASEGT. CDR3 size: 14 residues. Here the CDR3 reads CASHLTGPNTEAFF. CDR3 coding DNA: TGTGCCAGCCACCTTACAGGCCCAAACACTGAAGCTTTCTTT.

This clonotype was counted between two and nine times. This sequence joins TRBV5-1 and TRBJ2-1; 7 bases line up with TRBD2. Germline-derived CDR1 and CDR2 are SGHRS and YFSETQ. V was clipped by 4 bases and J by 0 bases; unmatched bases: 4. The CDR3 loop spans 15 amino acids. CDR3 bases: TGCGCCAGCAGCACAACTAGCGTCTCCTACAATGAGCAGTTCTTC. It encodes CASSTTSVSYNEQFF.

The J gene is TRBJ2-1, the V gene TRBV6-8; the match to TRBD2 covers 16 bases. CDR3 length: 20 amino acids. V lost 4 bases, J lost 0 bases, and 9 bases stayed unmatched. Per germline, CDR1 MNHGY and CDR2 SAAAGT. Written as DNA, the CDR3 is TGTGCCAGCAGTTCCGGGACTAGCGGGAGGGCCTTGAGCTCCTACAATGAGCAGTTCTTC. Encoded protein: CASSSGTSGRALSSYNEQFF.

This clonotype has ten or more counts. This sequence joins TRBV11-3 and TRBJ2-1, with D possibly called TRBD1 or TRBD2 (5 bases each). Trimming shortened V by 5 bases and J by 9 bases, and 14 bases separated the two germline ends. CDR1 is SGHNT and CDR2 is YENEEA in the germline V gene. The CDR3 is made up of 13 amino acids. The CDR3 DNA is TGTGCCAGCAGCCGAAGCCACGGGACTGAGCAGTTCTTC. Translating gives CASSRSHGTEQFF.

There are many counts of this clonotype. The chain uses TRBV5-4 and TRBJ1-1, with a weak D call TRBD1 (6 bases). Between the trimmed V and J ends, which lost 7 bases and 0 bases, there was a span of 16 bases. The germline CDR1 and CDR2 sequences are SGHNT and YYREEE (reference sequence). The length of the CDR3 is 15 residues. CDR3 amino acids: CASLGGGALNTEAFF. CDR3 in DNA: TGTGCCAGCTTGGGCGGGGGGGCGTTGAACACTGAAGCTTTCTTT. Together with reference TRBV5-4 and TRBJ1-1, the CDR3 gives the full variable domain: ETGVTQSPTHLIKTRGQQVTLRCSSQSGHNTVSWYQQALGQGPQFIFQYYREEENGRGNFPPRFSGLQFPNYSSELNVNALELDDSALYLCASLGGGALNTEAFFGQGTRLTVV.

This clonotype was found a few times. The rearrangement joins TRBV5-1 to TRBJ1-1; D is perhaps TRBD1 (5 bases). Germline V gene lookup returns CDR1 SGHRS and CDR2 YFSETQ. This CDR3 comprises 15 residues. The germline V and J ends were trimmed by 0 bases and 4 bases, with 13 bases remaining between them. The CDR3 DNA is TGCGCCAGCAGCTTGGGTTGGCAGGGCGGCACTGAAGCTTTCTTT. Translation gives CASSLGWQGGTEAFF.

CDR3 in DNA: TGTGCCAGCAGCCCCGCCAACGAGCAGTACTTC. Encoded protein: CASSPANEQYF. The chain links TRBV11-2 to TRBJ2-7; D remains unclear. CDR3 length: 11 amino acids. V lost 5 bases, J lost 5 bases, and 7 bases lay in between. The V gene's germline CDR1 is SGHAT and CDR2 FQNNGV.

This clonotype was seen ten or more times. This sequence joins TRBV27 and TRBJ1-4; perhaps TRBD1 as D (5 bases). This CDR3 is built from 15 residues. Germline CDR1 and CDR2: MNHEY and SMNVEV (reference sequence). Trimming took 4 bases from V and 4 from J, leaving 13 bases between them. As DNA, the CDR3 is TGTGCCAGCAGTTGGTCCGGGGGTGGTAATGAAAAACTGTTTTTT. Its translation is CASSWSGGGNEKLFF.

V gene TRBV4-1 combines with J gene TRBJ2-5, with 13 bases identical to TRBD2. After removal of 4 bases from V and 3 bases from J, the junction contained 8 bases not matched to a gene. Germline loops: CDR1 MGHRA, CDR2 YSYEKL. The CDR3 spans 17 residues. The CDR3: CASSPPPGTSGKETQYF. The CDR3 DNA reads TGCGCCAGCAGCCCGCCCCCCGGGACTAGCGGGAAAGAGACCCAGTACTTC.

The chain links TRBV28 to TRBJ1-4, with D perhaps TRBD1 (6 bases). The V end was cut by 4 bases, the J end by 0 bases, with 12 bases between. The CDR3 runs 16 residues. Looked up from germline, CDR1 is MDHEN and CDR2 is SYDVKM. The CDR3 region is CASSSHREATNEKLFF. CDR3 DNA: TGTGCCAGCAGTTCACACAGGGAGGCAACTAATGAAAAACTGTTTTTT.

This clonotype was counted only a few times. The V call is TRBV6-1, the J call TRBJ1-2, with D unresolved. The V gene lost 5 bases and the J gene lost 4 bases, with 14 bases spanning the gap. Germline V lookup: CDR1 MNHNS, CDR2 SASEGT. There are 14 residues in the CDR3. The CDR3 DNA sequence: TGTGCCAGCAGTAGTTTCGGACGGACCTATGGCTACACCTTC. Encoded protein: CASSSFGRTYGYTF.

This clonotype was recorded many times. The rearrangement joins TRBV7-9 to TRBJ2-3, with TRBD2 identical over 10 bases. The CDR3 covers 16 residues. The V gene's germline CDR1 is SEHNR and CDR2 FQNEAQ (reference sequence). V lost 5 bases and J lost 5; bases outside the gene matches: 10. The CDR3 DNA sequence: TGTGCCAGCAGCGGTCTAGCGGGAGTAGGGGTAGATACGCAGTATTTT. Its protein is CASSGLAGVGVDTQYF.

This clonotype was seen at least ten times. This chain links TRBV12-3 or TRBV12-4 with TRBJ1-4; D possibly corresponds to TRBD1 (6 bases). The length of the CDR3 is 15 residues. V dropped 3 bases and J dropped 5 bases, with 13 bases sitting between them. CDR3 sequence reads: CASSLQGSRNEKLFF. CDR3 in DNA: TGTGCCAGCAGTTTGCAGGGGAGTAGGAATGAAAAACTGTTTTTT.

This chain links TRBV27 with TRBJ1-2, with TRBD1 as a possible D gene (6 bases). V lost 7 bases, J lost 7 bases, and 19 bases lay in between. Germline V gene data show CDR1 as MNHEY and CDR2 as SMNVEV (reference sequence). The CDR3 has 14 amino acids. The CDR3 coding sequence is TGTGCCAGCACCAATCATCGGGGGGGCAGTGGCTACACCTTC. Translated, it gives CASTNHRGGSGYTF.

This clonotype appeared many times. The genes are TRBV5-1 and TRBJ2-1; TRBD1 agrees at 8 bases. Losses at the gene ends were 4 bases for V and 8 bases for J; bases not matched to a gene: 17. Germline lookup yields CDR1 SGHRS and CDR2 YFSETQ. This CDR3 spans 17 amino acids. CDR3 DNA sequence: TGCGCCAGCAGCGGGGACACGGGACAGGTTTTTGCTGATGAGCAGTTCTTC. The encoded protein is CASSGDTGQVFADEQFF.

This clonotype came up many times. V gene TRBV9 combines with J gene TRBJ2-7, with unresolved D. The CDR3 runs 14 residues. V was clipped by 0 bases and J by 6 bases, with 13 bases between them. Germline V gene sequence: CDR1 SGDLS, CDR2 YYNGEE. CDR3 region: CASSVGSGSGEQYF. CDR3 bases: TGTGCCAGCAGCGTAGGATCAGGTTCGGGCGAGCAGTACTTC.